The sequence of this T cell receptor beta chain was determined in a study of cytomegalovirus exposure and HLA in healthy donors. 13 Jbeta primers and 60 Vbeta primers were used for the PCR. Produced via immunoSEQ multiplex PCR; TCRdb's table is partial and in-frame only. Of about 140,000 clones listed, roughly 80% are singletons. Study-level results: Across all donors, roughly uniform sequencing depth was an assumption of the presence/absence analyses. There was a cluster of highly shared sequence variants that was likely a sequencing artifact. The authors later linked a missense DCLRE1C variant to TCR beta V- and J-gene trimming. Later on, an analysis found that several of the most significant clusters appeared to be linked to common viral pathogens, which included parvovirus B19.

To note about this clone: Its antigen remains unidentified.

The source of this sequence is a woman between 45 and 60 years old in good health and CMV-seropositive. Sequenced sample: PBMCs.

In DNA form, the CDR3 reads TGCGCCACAAACCCGACAGGGGGGATCGCAGATACGCAGTATTTT. This codes for CATNPTGGIADTQYF. This sequence joins TRBV5-1 and TRBJ2-3, with 9 bases fitting TRBD1. V lost 9 bases, J lost 4 bases, and 12 bases stayed unmatched. CDR3 size: 15 residues. Per germline, CDR1 SGHRS and CDR2 YFSETQ.